The 25 T cell receptor beta chains below all came from one sample that was sequenced in a study of T cell repertoires in cytomegalovirus infection. TCRdb redid the calling of the reads with MiXCR, one entry per CDR3 protein. The sample includes about 360,000 distinct CDR3 sequences, 18% of them seen just once. The sequencing input was PBMCs. These receptors all come from a human donor in good health (CMV status not recorded). Some clones in this sample may be carry-over from other donors' samples.

This clonotype came up many times. The chain has TRBV7-8 and TRBJ2-7; D is possibly TRBD1 (6 bases). This CDR3 region has 12 residues. Germline CDR1 reads SGHVS; CDR2 reads FQNEAQ. Deletions cut 4 bases from V and 7 bases from J, with 11 bases between. CDR3 bases: TGTGCCAGCAGCTGGACTGACAGGGAGCAGTACTTC. Its protein product is CASSWTDREQYF. The full variable domain, in which reference TRBV7-8 and TRBJ2-7 provide the parts outside the CDR3, is GAGVSQSPRYKVAKRGQDVALRCDPISGHVSLFWYQQALGQGPEFLTYFQNEAQLDKSGLPSDRFFAERPEGSVSTLKIQRTQQEDSAVYLCASSWTDREQYFGPGTRLTVT.

The chain joins TRBV7-2 to TRBJ2-3; D is perhaps TRBD2 (5 bases). The CDR3 sequence is 17 residues long. Germline V gene data show CDR1 as SGHTA and CDR2 as FQGNSA. The ends were cut back, 1 base at V and 0 bases at J, with 14 bases in the middle. The chain's CDR3 is CASSLGISVESTDTQYF. CDR3 sequence (DNA): TGTGCCAGCAGCTTAGGCATTAGCGTAGAAAGCACAGATACGCAGTATTTT. Supplemented by reference TRBV7-2 and TRBJ2-3, the full variable domain reads GAGVSQSPSNKVTEKGKDVELRCDPISGHTALYWYRQSLGQGLEFLIYFQGNSAPDKSGLPSDRFSAERTGGSVSTLTIQRTQQEDSAVYLCASSLGISVESTDTQYFGPGTRLTVL.

This clonotype was observed a few times. The chain uses TRBV27 and TRBJ1-1; a possible D gene is TRBD1 (6 bases). CDR1 is MNHEY, CDR2 SMNVEV, per germline (reference sequence). This CDR3 is built from 15 residues. The V and J ends lost 6 bases and 1 base respectively, with 15 bases between them. The CDR3 nucleotides read TGTGCCAGCAGGATCGCGGGGGGGGCGAACACTGAAGCTTTCTTT. This codes for CASRIAGGANTEAFF.

This clonotype was detected many times. This sequence joins TRBV7-2 and TRBJ1-6; D unresolved. The V gene's germline CDR1 is SGHTA and CDR2 FQGNSA. CDR3 length: 16 residues. The V end was cut by 2 bases, the J end by 4 bases, with 12 bases between. CDR3 protein: CASSLFPGRYNSPLHF. The CDR3 DNA sequence: TGTGCCAGCAGCTTATTCCCGGGGAGGTATAATTCACCCCTCCACTTT.

This sequence joins TRBV6-8 and TRBJ1-2; unclear D gene. Trimming shortened V by 7 bases and J by 4 bases, and 13 bases separated the two germline ends. This CDR3 is 13 amino acids long. Germline lookup yields CDR1 MNHGY and CDR2 SAAAGT. The chain's CDR3 is CASIQPGSYGYTF. CDR3 sequence (DNA): TGTGCCAGCATCCAGCCAGGCAGCTATGGCTACACCTTC.

This clonotype was recorded a few times. The V call is TRBV28, the J call TRBJ1-2, with D uncertain. V was trimmed by 8 bases and J by 8 bases, leaving 15 bases between them. CDR3 size: 12 residues. The V gene's germline CDR1 is MDHEN and CDR2 SYDVKM. This CDR3 reads CASRADTWGYTF. CDR3 in DNA: TGTGCCAGCCGGGCCGATACTTGGGGCTACACCTTC.

V and J are TRBV20-1 and TRBJ1-1; D gene uncertain. The ends were cut back, 3 bases at V and 1 base at J, with 9 bases in the middle. Germline values: CDR1 DFQATT, CDR2 SNEGSKA (reference sequence). The CDR3 spans 13 residues. CDR3 sequence (DNA): TGCAGTGCTAGTAGATCAGCGAACACTGAAGCTTTCTTT. This encodes CSASRSANTEAFF.

The CDR3 loop reads CASSLWGRGRRSMNTEAFF. CDR3 sequence (DNA): TGTGCCAGCAGTTTATGGGGGAGGGGGCGCCGTTCCATGAACACTGAAGCTTTCTTT. The chain combines TRBV28 with TRBJ1-1, with 7 bases lining up with TRBD1. CDR3 length: 19 residues. Trimming at V came to 0 bases and at J to 0 bases, leaving 13 bases not matched to a gene. The germline CDR1 and CDR2 sequences are MDHEN and SYDVKM.

The chain recombines TRBV7-9 with TRBJ2-1; 9 nucleotides match TRBD2. V gave up 4 bases and J gave up 2 bases; unmatched junction bases: 9. Germline CDR1 and CDR2: SEHNR and FQNEAQ (reference sequence). The CDR3 covers 17 residues. CDR3 nucleotides: TGTGCCAGCAGCTGGGGTGGTCTAGCGGGGACCTACAATGAGCAGTTCTTC. It is translated as CASSWGGLAGTYNEQFF.

There are many counts of this clonotype. The chain carries TRBV28 and TRBJ2-5; 7 nucleotides match TRBD2. V was clipped by 3 bases and J by 5 bases; unmatched bases: 15. CDR1 MDHEN and CDR2 SYDVKM come from the germline V gene. The CDR3 covers 17 residues. The CDR3 sequence is CASSFGRGWSGEETQYF. CDR3 bases: TGTGCCAGCAGTTTTGGAAGGGGATGGAGCGGGGAGGAGACCCAGTACTTC.

This clonotype has just a few counts. The chain recombines TRBV7-4 with TRBJ2-7, with D possibly being TRBD1 (5 bases). Between the trimmed V and J ends, which lost 1 base and 2 bases, there was a span of 9 bases. CDR1 and CDR2 from the germline V gene are SGHVT and SQSDAQ. The CDR3 has 14 amino acids. The CDR3 DNA is TGTGCCAGCAGCTTAGTCCAGGGCCCCTACGAGCAGTACTTC. It yields the protein CASSLVQGPYEQYF.

This clonotype occurred a few times. The rearrangement joins TRBV5-4 to TRBJ2-1, with TRBD2 as a possible D gene (7 bases). V lost 6 bases and J lost 5, with 21 bases in between. This CDR3 region has 16 residues. Looked up from germline, CDR1 is SGHNT and CDR2 is YYREEE (reference sequence). This CDR3 is CASKPLPAGAHNEQFF. For the CDR3, the DNA is TGTGCCAGCAAACCGCTACCTGCGGGGGCGCACAATGAGCAGTTCTTC.

Note on this clonotype: One junction end does not reproduce the germline sequence, and a read error may be involved. The J gene is TRBJ2-7, the V gene TRBV4-2, with 7 bases that match TRBD2. Germline-derived CDR1 and CDR2 are LGHNA and YNFKEQ. The CDR3 contains 16 residues. The CDR3 loop reads CTSSLELRGSSYEQYF. DNA for the CDR3: TGTACCAGCAGCCTGGAATTGCGGGGGAGCTCCTACGAGCAGTACTTC.

J is TRBJ2-7 and V is TRBV6-4, with 7 bases aligning to TRBD1. Germline V gene lookup returns CDR1 MRHNA and CDR2 SNTAGT. The CDR3 spans 13 residues. J gave up 2 bases and V 10 bases, and 8 bases lay outside the gene matches. The CDR3 region is CAIPGQTPYEQYF. The CDR3 coding sequence is TGTGCCATCCCGGGACAGACCCCCTACGAGCAGTACTTC.

Many counts were recorded for this clonotype. The chain couples TRBV7-6 to TRBJ1-1, with TRBD1 identical over 7 bases. There are 15 residues in the CDR3. J lost 1 base, V lost 5 bases, and 7 bases had no gene match. Germline lookup yields CDR1 SGHVS and CDR2 FNYEAQ. CDR3 loop: CASSPGQDTNTEAFF. Written as DNA, the CDR3 is TGTGCCAGCAGCCCAGGACAGGACACGAACACTGAAGCTTTCTTT. The whole variable domain, filled in from reference TRBV7-6 and TRBJ1-1, reads GAGVSQSPRYKVTKRGQDVALRCDPISGHVSLYWYRQALGQGPEFLTYFNYEAQQDKSGLPNDRFSAERPEGSISTLTIQRTEQRDSAMYRCASSPGQDTNTEAFFGQGTRLTVV.

This clonotype was observed at least ten times. The chain has TRBV7-9 and TRBJ2-7; D gene uncertain. Germline V gives CDR1 SEHNR, CDR2 FQNEAQ (reference sequence). The CDR3 is 15 residues long. V lost 4 bases and J 6 bases, leaving 19 bases between the germline ends. Here the CDR3 DNA reads TGTGCCAGCAGCTCCTCGGCTGCAGCCCTACGCGAGCAGTACTTC. Encoded protein: CASSSSAAALREQYF.

This chain uses TRBV28 with TRBJ1-1; 7 bases match TRBD1. CDR1 is MDHEN, CDR2 SYDVKM, per germline. Trimming at V came to 6 bases and at J to 10 bases, leaving 5 bases not matched to a gene. The CDR3 covers 11 residues. The CDR3 bases are TGTGCCAGCAGGGGGGACAGTGGAGCTTTCTTT. This translates into CASRGDSGAFF.

The chain carries TRBV11-2 and TRBJ1-5, with unresolved D. V gave up 3 bases and J gave up 6 bases, with 15 bases separating them. Germline V gives CDR1 SGHAT, CDR2 FQNNGV. This CDR3 is built from 15 residues. The CDR3 spells CASSLGQGFGQPQHF. The CDR3 bases are TGTGCCAGCAGCTTGGGTCAAGGGTTTGGTCAGCCCCAGCATTTT.

This clonotype has at least ten counts. The chain employs TRBV6-2 or TRBV6-3 and TRBJ2-7; 7 bases match TRBD2. Germline V gives CDR1 MNHEY, CDR2 SVGEGT. The CDR3 runs to 13 residues. V shed 5 bases and J 6 bases; nucleotides not matched to a gene: 7. CDR3 sequence reads: CASSQSGKLEQYF. The CDR3 region has the DNA TGTGCCAGCAGTCAGAGCGGGAAGCTCGAGCAGTACTTC.

This clonotype appeared many times. This chain links TRBV7-6 with TRBJ2-1; the D is unclear. The germline V gene has CDR1 SGHVS and CDR2 FNYEAQ. The CDR3 is made up of 17 amino acids. Trimming left V 5 bases short and J 0 bases short, with 17 bases between. This CDR3 reads CASSVDTAPASYNEQFF. The CDR3 DNA sequence: TGTGCCAGCAGCGTAGATACCGCGCCTGCCTCCTACAATGAGCAGTTCTTC. Using reference TRBV7-6 and TRBJ2-1 for the parts outside the CDR3, the full variable domain is GAGVSQSPRYKVTKRGQDVALRCDPISGHVSLYWYRQALGQGPEFLTYFNYEAQQDKSGLPNDRFSAERPEGSISTLTIQRTEQRDSAMYRCASSVDTAPASYNEQFFGPGTRLTVL.

This clonotype was detected only a few times. V gene TRBV20-1 combines with J gene TRBJ2-7, with TRBD2 as a possible D gene (6 bases). Trimming pared 0 bases from V and 2 bases from J, leaving 20 bases between. This CDR3 is built from 17 residues. Germline V gene lookup returns CDR1 DFQATT and CDR2 SNEGSKA (reference sequence). CDR3 amino acids: CSARDLSGGRPPYEQYF. CDR3 sequence (DNA): TGCAGTGCTAGAGATCTTTCCGGAGGGAGGCCCCCCTACGAGCAGTACTTC.

Remarks on this clonotype: A much larger clone lies one base from this, so it may be a read error. The genes are TRBV7-6 and TRBJ2-7; TRBD1 might be the D (6 bases). The CDR3 contains 15 residues. CDR1 is SGHVS and CDR2 is FNYEAQ in the germline V gene. V lost 1 base to trimming and J lost 1 base, with 11 bases between them. CDR3 loop: CASSLDGQTSYEQYF. CDR3 nucleotide sequence: TGTGCCAGCAGCTTAGATGGACAGACATCCTACGAGCAGTACTTC.

The chain employs TRBV12-3 or TRBV12-4 and TRBJ1-5; D unresolved. Trimming pared 1 base from V and 4 bases from J, leaving 5 bases between. CDR3 length equals 13 residues. The CDR3 coding sequence is TGTGCCAGCAGTTTAGATGAGAATCAGCCCCAGCATTTT. Amino acids: CASSLDENQPQHF.

This clonotype was counted ten times or more. This chain uses TRBV11-2 with TRBJ2-1; D is undetermined. The CDR3 runs to 15 residues. CDR1 and CDR2 (germline): SGHAT, FQNNGV. V shed 5 bases and J shed 0 bases, with 11 bases lying between them. The CDR3 loop is CASSTRSNSYNEQFF. CDR3 sequence (DNA): TGTGCCAGCAGCACCCGATCGAACTCCTACAATGAGCAGTTCTTC. The full variable domain, rest sourced from reference TRBV11-2 and TRBJ2-1, is EAGVAQSPRYKIIEKRQSVAFWCNPISGHATLYWYQQILGQGPKLLIQFQNNGVVDDSQLPKDRFSAERLKGVDSTLKIQPAKLEDSAVYLCASSTRSNSYNEQFFGPGTRLTVL.

This clonotype appeared a few times. This chain connects TRBV7-2 to TRBJ1-3; unclear D gene. The ends were cut back, 1 base at V and 0 bases at J, with 7 bases in the middle. Germline CDR1 is SGHTA and CDR2 is FQGNSA. The length of the CDR3 is 15 residues. The CDR3 here is CASSLDPVSGNTIYF. In nucleotides, the CDR3 is TGTGCCAGCAGCTTAGATCCAGTCTCTGGAAACACCATATATTTT.